What follows are 27 T cell receptor beta chains derived from one specimen sequenced in a study of Ad26.COV2.S vaccination and SARS-CoV-2 variants. Regarding treatment: around 19 received Ad26.COV2.S at low or high dose, single or two shots; 5 received placebo; per-sample allocation not given. Samples analyzed were those drawn on day 63 after the first vaccine or placebo injection. Clones were read by immunoSEQ multiplex PCR, and TCRdb kept only the in-frame ones, dropping some. The repertoire holds approximately 420,000 clones, with about 85% as singletons. Sequenced here: peripheral blood, sampled in a trial of Ad26.COV2.S vaccine versus placebo. Receptors were obtained from a person aged 18-60 years who received the Ad26.COV2.S COVID-19 vaccine or a placebo.

This chain connects TRBV7-2 to TRBJ1-2; D is possibly TRBD1 (6 bases). With 7 bases removed from V and 4 bases from J, the gap between germline ends came to 13 bases. CDR3 length equals 13 residues. Per the germline V gene, CDR1 is SGHTA and CDR2 is FQGNSA. Here the CDR3 reads CASIAQQGYGYTF. DNA of the CDR3: TGTGCCAGCATCGCCCAACAGGGCTATGGCTACACCTTC.

V usage is TRBV11-2 and J usage is TRBJ2-1, with 7 bases that match TRBD1. Trimming cost V 4 bases and J 2 bases; bases outside gene matches: 5. Looked up from germline, CDR1 is SGHAT and CDR2 is FQNNGV. The CDR3 sequence is 15 residues long. CDR3 amino acids: CASSSNRGPYNEQFF. The CDR3 DNA reads as TGTGCCAGCAGCTCCAACAGGGGACCCTACAATGAGCAGTTCTTC.

This chain joins TRBV3-1 (or the pseudogene TRBV3-2) and TRBJ2-7; 9 bases map to TRBD1. This CDR3 is 13 amino acids long. V gave up 4 bases and J gave up 10 bases; unmatched junction bases: 8. CDR1 and CDR2 from the germline V gene are LGHDT and YNNKEL (reference sequence). This chain's CDR3 is CASSPGQGTPQYF. The CDR3 DNA is TGTGCCAGCAGCCCGGGACAGGGTACTCCCCAGTACTTC.

V gene TRBV5-4 combines with J gene TRBJ2-5, with D possibly called TRBD1 or TRBD2 (5 bases each). Looked up from germline, CDR1 is SGHNT and CDR2 is YYREEE (reference sequence). The V and J ends lost 2 bases and 1 base respectively, with 9 bases between them. This CDR3 has 14 amino acids. The CDR3 loop reads CASSFGTAQETQYF. The CDR3 DNA reads as TGTGCCAGCAGCTTTGGGACGGCCCAAGAGACCCAGTACTTC.

The rearrangement uses TRBV2 and TRBJ2-1, with TRBD2 matching 11 bases. Germline CDR1 reads SNHLY; CDR2 reads FYNNEI. The trim removed 3 bases at V and 10 bases at J, leaving 8 bases unmatched. CDR3 length: 15 amino acids. DNA for the CDR3: TGTGCCAGCAGTGATGAGCTAGCGGGGGGACCCGAGCAGTTCTTC. It specifies CASSDELAGGPEQFF.

V usage is TRBV27 and J usage is TRBJ2-5, with D maybe TRBD1 (6 bases). V lost 6 bases, J lost 0 bases, and 14 bases lay in between. CDR3 length: 15 residues. In germline, CDR1 is MNHEY, CDR2 SMNVEV (reference sequence). CDR3 in amino acids: CASSAKDRYQETQYF. The CDR3 region has the DNA TGTGCCAGCAGCGCGAAGGACAGATACCAAGAGACCCAGTACTTC.

This rearrangement joins TRBV19 to TRBJ2-2; 7 bases match TRBD1. CDR3 length equals 14 residues. Trimming at V came to 6 bases and at J to 4 bases, leaving 5 bases not matched to a gene. Germline CDR1 LNHDA, CDR2 SQIVND (reference sequence). CDR3 nucleotide sequence: TGTGCCAGTAGCAAGGGGGCGGGCACCGGGGAGCTGTTTTTT. It yields the protein CASSKGAGTGELFF.

CDR3 nucleotide sequence: TGCGCCAGCAGCCTCCAGACAGGGGATGGAAACACCATATATTTT. Translation: CASSLQTGDGNTIYF. The chain employs TRBV10-2 and TRBJ1-3, with TRBD1 matching over 8 bases. With 6 bases clipped from V and 3 bases from J, the junction kept 7 bases outside the gene matches. Germline assignment: CDR1 WSHSY and CDR2 SAAADI. The CDR3 loop spans 15 amino acids.

The chain joins TRBV6-2 or TRBV6-3 to TRBJ1-5; D might be TRBD1 (5 bases). V was clipped by 3 bases and J by 2 bases, with 8 bases between them. Per the germline V gene, CDR1 is MNHEY and CDR2 is SVGEGT. This CDR3 region has 14 residues. CDR3 sequence: CASSYEGRNQPQHF. Written as DNA, the CDR3 is TGTGCCAGCAGTTATGAGGGGCGCAATCAGCCCCAGCATTTT.

This sequence joins TRBV19 and TRBJ1-2; D remains unclear. Germline V gene lookup returns CDR1 LNHDA and CDR2 SQIVND (reference sequence). The CDR3 covers 14 residues. V was trimmed by 7 bases and J by 4 bases, leaving 16 bases between them. CDR3 protein: CASKRGTEIYGYTF. CDR3 coding DNA: TGTGCCAGTAAACGCGGCACGGAAATCTATGGCTACACCTTC.

This chain uses TRBV3-1 (or the pseudogene TRBV3-2) with TRBJ2-2, with D possibly matching TRBD2 (6 bases). The CDR3 is made up of 15 amino acids. The V gene's germline CDR1 is LGHDT and CDR2 YNNKEL (reference sequence). The V end lost 7 bases, the J end lost 6 bases, and 18 bases lay between the germline ends. The CDR3 spells CASTSRRDRPGELFF. In nucleotides, the CDR3 is TGTGCCAGCACGAGTAGGAGGGACCGTCCCGGGGAGCTGTTTTTT.

This clone was seen a single time. V gene TRBV18 combines with J gene TRBJ2-7, with 8 bases fitting TRBD1. The trim removed 5 bases at V and 0 bases at J, leaving 0 bases unmatched. The CDR3 loop spans 13 amino acids. Germline V gene data show CDR1 as KGHSH and CDR2 as LQKENI. The CDR3 DNA follows: TGTGCCAGCTCAGGGACAGGCTCCTACGAGCAGTACTTC. This gives the protein CASSGTGSYEQYF.

The chain uses TRBV18 and TRBJ2-7; TRBD1 aligns across 11 bases. Looked up from germline, CDR1 is KGHSH and CDR2 is LQKENI. The trim removed 6 bases at V and 4 bases at J, leaving 5 bases unmatched. The CDR3 covers 14 residues. The CDR3 DNA reads as TGTGCCAGCTCGGTCCGGGACAGGGGGTACGAGCAGTACTTC. It translates to CASSVRDRGYEQYF.

This sequence joins TRBV6-5 and TRBJ2-6, with TRBD1 matching 8 bases. After removal of 8 bases from V and 0 bases from J, the junction contained 3 bases not matched to a gene. Looked up from germline, CDR1 is MNHEY and CDR2 is SVGAGI. The CDR3 length is 15 residues. The CDR3, as DNA: TGTGCCAGCGGACAGGGACTCTCTGGGGCCAACGTCCTGACTTTC. It codes for CASGQGLSGANVLTF.

The chain employs TRBV10-3 and TRBJ2-1; D not resolved. V lost 1 base, J lost 4 bases, and 2 bases lay in between. Germline V gene data show CDR1 as ENHRY and CDR2 as SYGVKD. This CDR3 is 12 amino acids long. The CDR3 nucleotides are TGTGCCATCAGTGAGTTGTACAATGAGCAGTTCTTC. The encoded protein is CAISELYNEQFF.

The rearrangement joins TRBV18 to TRBJ1-1; possible D gene TRBD1, 5 bases. The CDR3 extends over 16 amino acids. Deletions cut 5 bases from V and 0 bases from J, with 16 bases between. Germline CDR1 is KGHSH and CDR2 is LQKENI. The CDR3 nucleotides read TGTGCCAGCTCAGCATGGGGCCTCGAAGTGAACACTGAAGCTTTCTTT. It encodes CASSAWGLEVNTEAFF.

The chain has TRBV7-8 and TRBJ2-5, with no clear D. The CDR3 consists of 15 residues. Trimming took 1 base from V and 2 from J, leaving 11 bases between them. CDR1 and CDR2 from the germline V gene are SGHVS and FQNEAQ. CDR3 region: CASSLEGSEQETQYF. The CDR3, as DNA: TGTGCCAGCAGCTTAGAGGGCAGCGAGCAAGAGACCCAGTACTTC. The whole variable domain, remainder taken from reference TRBV7-8 and TRBJ2-5, is GAGVSQSPRYKVAKRGQDVALRCDPISGHVSLFWYQQALGQGPEFLTYFQNEAQLDKSGLPSDRFFAERPEGSVSTLKIQRTQQEDSAVYLCASSLEGSEQETQYFGPGTRLLVL.

The chain has TRBV28 and TRBJ2-1, with D maybe TRBD1 (6 bases). Deletions cut 8 bases from V and 4 bases from J, with 15 bases between. The CDR3 loop spans 14 amino acids. CDR1 and CDR2 (germline): MDHEN, SYDVKM. The CDR3 DNA reads as TGTGCCAGCGGTACACAGGGCGAATACAATGAGCAGTTCTTC. It specifies CASGTQGEYNEQFF.

The J gene is TRBJ2-1, the V gene TRBV30; D not certain. Germline assignment: CDR1 GTSNPN and CDR2 SVGIG (reference sequence). The CDR3 is 13 residues long. V was trimmed by 1 base and J by 9 bases, leaving 13 bases between them. The CDR3 coding sequence is TGTGCCTGGAGTGATTACCCATCGGGTGAGCAGTTCTTC. Protein product: CAWSDYPSGEQFF.

The chain links TRBV19 to TRBJ1-1, with TRBD1 matching over 11 bases. CDR1 is LNHDA, CDR2 SQIVND, per germline (reference sequence). The CDR3 runs 14 residues. After removal of 6 bases from V and 6 bases from J, the junction contained 6 bases not matched to a gene. The CDR3 DNA follows: TGTGCCAGTAGAAAAGGACAGGGGGCCCCTGAAGCTTTCTTT. Translating gives CASRKGQGAPEAFF.

This clone has just one count. The chain employs TRBV19 and TRBJ1-1; no clear D. CDR3 length: 15 residues. Trimming cost V 1 base and J 4 bases, with 13 bases left between them. Germline loops: CDR1 LNHDA, CDR2 SQIVND (reference sequence). CDR3 region: CASSIVWGGSTEAFF. Here the CDR3 DNA reads TGTGCCAGTAGTATAGTGTGGGGAGGGAGCACTGAAGCTTTCTTT.

The chain couples TRBV19 to TRBJ1-1; 8 nucleotides line up with TRBD1. Trimming at V came to 6 bases and at J to 1 base, leaving 7 bases not matched to a gene. The CDR3 is 15 amino acids. The germline gives CDR1 LNHDA, CDR2 SQIVND (reference sequence). DNA for the CDR3: TGTGCCAGTAGGCCAGGGGGCGTAGGGAACACTGAAGCTTTCTTT. Translating gives CASRPGGVGNTEAFF.

Concerning this clone itself: Germline and junction disagree at one end, which may indicate a read error. The chain joins TRBV7-8 to TRBJ1-2; D is possibly TRBD1 (5 bases). The CDR3 is 12 residues long. Germline CDR1 reads SGHVS; CDR2 reads FQNEAQ. DNA for the CDR3: TGTGCCAGCAGCAGGCCAGAGGGGAGTTTGCTCTTC. It translates to CASSRPEGSLLF.

The CDR3 DNA reads TGTGCCAGCAGCTTAACAGGGGTGAACACTGAAGCTTTCTTT. This translates into CASSLTGVNTEAFF. This chain connects TRBV7-9 to TRBJ1-1; TRBD1 agrees at 7 bases. Germline CDR1 reads SEHNR; CDR2 reads FQNEAQ (reference sequence). Trimming cost V 2 bases and J 0 bases; bases outside gene matches: 0. The CDR3 is 14 residues long.

This chain joins TRBV5-4 and TRBJ2-5; D call uncertain. The CDR3 has 15 amino acids. Trimming cost V 0 bases and J 4 bases, with 13 bases left between them. Per the germline V gene, CDR1 is SGHNT and CDR2 is YYREEE (reference sequence). The CDR3 region is CASSLGGPVGETQYF. The CDR3 coding sequence is TGTGCCAGCAGCTTGGGCGGCCCGGTGGGAGAGACCCAGTACTTC. Complete variable domain (other parts from reference TRBV5-4 and TRBJ2-5): ETGVTQSPTHLIKTRGQQVTLRCSSQSGHNTVSWYQQALGQGPQFIFQYYREEENGRGNFPPRFSGLQFPNYSSELNVNALELDDSALYLCASSLGGPVGETQYFGPGTRLLVL.

In this sample, this clone turned up once. This chain uses TRBV2 with TRBJ2-7; no firm D call. There are 13 residues in the CDR3. CDR1 and CDR2 (germline): SNHLY, FYNNEI. V shed 8 bases and J shed 0 bases, with 11 bases lying between them. CDR3 amino acids: CASYRESSYEQYF. The CDR3 bases are TGTGCCAGCTATAGAGAGAGCTCCTACGAGCAGTACTTC. The full variable domain, completed using reference TRBV2 and TRBJ2-7, is EPEVTQTPSHQVTQMGQEVILRCVPISNHLYFYWYRQILGQKVEFLVSFYNNEISEKSEIFDDQFSVERPDGSNFTLKIRSTKLEDSAMYFCASYRESSYEQYFGPGTRLTVT.

The chain joins TRBV9 to TRBJ2-1, with D perhaps given as TRBD1 or TRBD2 (5 bases each). CDR3 length: 12 residues. Germline assignment: CDR1 SGDLS and CDR2 YYNGEE. The germline V and J ends were trimmed by 3 bases and 8 bases, with 9 bases remaining between them. The CDR3 DNA reads TGTGCCAGCAGCGCCCGAGGGGATGAGCAGTTCTTC. Protein product: CASSARGDEQFF.